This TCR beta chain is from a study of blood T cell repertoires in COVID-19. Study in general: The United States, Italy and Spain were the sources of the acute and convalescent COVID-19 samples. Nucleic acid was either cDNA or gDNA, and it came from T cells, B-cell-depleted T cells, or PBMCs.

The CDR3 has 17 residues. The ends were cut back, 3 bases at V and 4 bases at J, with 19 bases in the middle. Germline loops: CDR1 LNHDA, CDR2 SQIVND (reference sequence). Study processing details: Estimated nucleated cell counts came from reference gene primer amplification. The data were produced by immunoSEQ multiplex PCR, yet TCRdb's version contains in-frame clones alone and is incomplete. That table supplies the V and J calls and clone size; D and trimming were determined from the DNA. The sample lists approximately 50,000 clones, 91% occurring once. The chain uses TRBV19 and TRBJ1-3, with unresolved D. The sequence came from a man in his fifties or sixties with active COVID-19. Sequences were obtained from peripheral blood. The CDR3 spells CASSIAFGTPRGNTIYF. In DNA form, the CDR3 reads TGTGCCAGTAGTATTGCCTTTGGAACGCCCAGGGGAAACACCATATATTTT. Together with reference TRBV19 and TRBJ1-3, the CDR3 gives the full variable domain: DGGITQSPKYLFRKEGQNVTLSCEQNLNHDAMYWYRQDPGQGLRLIYYSQIVNDFQKGDIAEGYSVSREKKESFPLTVTSAQKNPTAFYLCASSIAFGTPRGNTIYFGEGSWLTVV.